A selection of T cell receptor beta chains follows, all from one sample in a study of T cell repertoires in cytomegalovirus infection. MiXCR was run by TCRdb on the reads, yielding one entry per CDR3 protein. The data contain 150,000 to 200,000 distinct CDR3 sequences, 7.5% to 10% of them singletons. Sequencing used PBMCs. The receptors here all came from a human donor in good health (CMV status not recorded). Some clones in this sample may be carry-over from other donors' samples. Each CDR3 is given with its conserved first and last residue. Fields, in order: V gene, J gene, clone size, D gene, CDR3 DNA, CDR3 protein. D genes are given only for firm matches. Part of the rows lack a size; the others show once, few, many or a class for expanded clones.

v_gene: TRBV7-2
j_gene: TRBJ1-1
abundance: many
d_gene: -
CDR3nt: TGTGCCAGCAGCGTGAACACTGAAGCTTTCTTT
CDR3aa: CASSVNTEAFF

v_gene: TRBV28
j_gene: TRBJ1-2
abundance: many
d_gene: -
CDR3nt: TGTGCCATCTCCTTCGCGCGGGGGACTAATGGCTACACCTTC
CDR3aa: CAISFARGTNGYTF

v_gene: TRBV6-6
j_gene: TRBJ1-1
abundance: few
d_gene: TRBD1
CDR3nt: TGTGCCAGCAGGGGACAGGGAATCCCTGAAGCTTTCTTT
CDR3aa: CASRGQGIPEAFF

v_gene: TRBV6-2/TRBV6-3
j_gene: TRBJ2-5
abundance: many
d_gene: TRBD1
CDR3nt: TGTGCCAGCAGTTACAATCCATGGGCAGGGGGCGCCGAGACCCAGTACTTC
CDR3aa: CASSYNPWAGGAETQYF

v_gene: TRBV7-2
j_gene: TRBJ1-5
abundance: many
d_gene: -
CDR3nt: TGTGCCAGCAGCCCACAGGGAAATAGCAATCAGCCCCAGCATTTT
CDR3aa: CASSPQGNSNQPQHF

v_gene: TRBV12-3/TRBV12-4
j_gene: TRBJ1-6
abundance: many
d_gene: -
CDR3nt: TGTGCCAGCACCTCGAAAGTCCAGGGGAGCTCCTATAATTCACCCCTCCACTTT
CDR3aa: CASTSKVQGSSYNSPLHF

v_gene: TRBV14
j_gene: TRBJ2-5
abundance: few
d_gene: -
CDR3nt: TGTGCCAGCTCCACCGGTGAGACCCAGTACTTC
CDR3aa: CASSTGETQYF

v_gene: TRBV12-3/TRBV12-4
j_gene: TRBJ2-5
abundance: -
d_gene: -
CDR3nt: TGTGCCAGCAGTTTAATTTTTGGGCAGGGGAAGAAAGAGACCCAGTACTTC
CDR3aa: CASSLIFGQGKKETQYF

v_gene: TRBV12-3/TRBV12-4
j_gene: TRBJ1-2
abundance: many
d_gene: -
CDR3nt: TGTGCCAGCAGTGTCGACAGGAACTATGGCTACACCTTC
CDR3aa: CASSVDRNYGYTF

v_gene: TRBV12-3/TRBV12-4
j_gene: TRBJ1-5
abundance: -
d_gene: TRBD1
CDR3nt: TGTGCCAGCAACGAACAGGGGGCCAATCAGCCCCAGCATTTT
CDR3aa: CASNEQGANQPQHF

v_gene: TRBV7-2
j_gene: TRBJ2-3
abundance: many
d_gene: -
CDR3nt: TGTGCCAGCAGCTTGGGGCCCGCCGATACGCAGTATTTT
CDR3aa: CASSLGPADTQYF

v_gene: TRBV6-2/TRBV6-3
j_gene: TRBJ1-1
abundance: few
d_gene: -
CDR3nt: TGTGCCAGCAGTTACTCGGTGGGCATCATGAACACTGAAGCTTTCTTT
CDR3aa: CASSYSVGIMNTEAFF

v_gene: TRBV6-1
j_gene: TRBJ2-1
abundance: many
d_gene: -
CDR3nt: TGTGCCAGCAGTGCTGCGAATCCTTACAATGAGCAGTTCTTC
CDR3aa: CASSAANPYNEQFF

v_gene: TRBV12-3/TRBV12-4
j_gene: TRBJ2-1
abundance: -
d_gene: TRBD2
CDR3nt: TGTGCCAGCAGTTATTATTCTCGAAAGAGCGGGAGGGCCTATGCATTCTACAATGAGCAGTTCTTC
CDR3aa: CASSYYSRKSGRAYAFYNEQFF

v_gene: TRBV7-3
j_gene: TRBJ1-5
abundance: many
d_gene: -
CDR3nt: TGTGCCAGCAGTTGGGGGGACAATCAGCCCCAGCATTTT
CDR3aa: CASSWGDNQPQHF

v_gene: TRBV10-3
j_gene: TRBJ2-1
abundance: -
d_gene: -
CDR3nt: TGTGCCATCAGCCCCGCAGTTTCGGCGTACAATGAGCAGTTCTTC
CDR3aa: CAISPAVSAYNEQFF

v_gene: TRBV29-1
j_gene: TRBJ1-3
abundance: few
d_gene: -
CDR3nt: TGCAGCGAACCCTCCACGGGACGATCTGGAAACACCATATATTTT
CDR3aa: CSEPSTGRSGNTIYF

v_gene: TRBV29-1
j_gene: TRBJ2-3
abundance: -
d_gene: TRBD2
CDR3nt: TGCAGCGTCTCAACGGGGAGGGCAGATACGCAGTATTTT
CDR3aa: CSVSTGRADTQYF

v_gene: TRBV19
j_gene: TRBJ2-1
abundance: -
d_gene: -
CDR3nt: TGTGCCAGTAGTATACAGCGGTCCTCCTACAATGAGCAGTTCTTC
CDR3aa: CASSIQRSSYNEQFF

v_gene: TRBV20-1
j_gene: TRBJ1-3
abundance: many
d_gene: -
CDR3nt: TGCAGTGCTGGGATCCGAAACACCATATATTTT
CDR3aa: CSAGIRNTIYF

v_gene: TRBV7-9
j_gene: TRBJ1-1
abundance: -
d_gene: TRBD1
CDR3nt: TGTGCCAGCAGCTTAAGGACAGGGGAGAACACTGAAGCTTTCTTT
CDR3aa: CASSLRTGENTEAFF

v_gene: TRBV7-2
j_gene: TRBJ1-6
abundance: many
d_gene: -
CDR3nt: TGTGCCAGCAGCCCAAGTTGGGCCTCTAGGACACCCCTCCACTTT
CDR3aa: CASSPSWASRTPLHF

v_gene: TRBV5-4
j_gene: TRBJ1-1
abundance: few
d_gene: TRBD1
CDR3nt: TGTGCCAGCAGCTCCCGACAGGGGGCTAGCACTGAAGCTTTCTTT
CDR3aa: CASSSRQGASTEAFF

v_gene: TRBV12-3/TRBV12-4
j_gene: TRBJ2-2
abundance: few
d_gene: -
CDR3nt: TGTGCCAGCAGTCCCGGGGATGCGAGGGCCGGGGAGCTGTTTTTT
CDR3aa: CASSPGDARAGELFF

v_gene: TRBV27
j_gene: TRBJ1-5
abundance: -
d_gene: -
CDR3nt: TGTGCCAGCAAAGGGACGGGGCCCCAGCATTTT
CDR3aa: CASKGTGPQHF

v_gene: TRBV7-2
j_gene: TRBJ2-2
abundance: many
d_gene: -
CDR3nt: TGTGCCAGCAGCCGGGACGGATTGGAGCTGTTTTTT
CDR3aa: CASSRDGLELFF

v_gene: TRBV12-3/TRBV12-4
j_gene: TRBJ2-1
abundance: -
d_gene: TRBD2
CDR3nt: TGTGCCAGCAGTTTACGTTCGAGGGCTAGCGGAAATTACAATGAGCAGTTCTTC
CDR3aa: CASSLRSRASGNYNEQFF

v_gene: TRBV28
j_gene: TRBJ1-4
abundance: many
d_gene: TRBD1
CDR3nt: TGTGCCAGCAGACCTAGACAGGGGGCGTTTAGGGAAAAACTGTTTTTT
CDR3aa: CASRPRQGAFREKLFF

v_gene: TRBV6-2/TRBV6-3
j_gene: TRBJ2-5
abundance: many
d_gene: -
CDR3nt: TGTGCCAGCAGAGAACAAGAGACCCAGTACTTC
CDR3aa: CASREQETQYF

v_gene: TRBV6-6
j_gene: TRBJ1-5
abundance: few
d_gene: -
CDR3nt: TGTGCCAGCAGTCCTAGCCAGGGTCTATGGCAGCCCCAGCATTTT
CDR3aa: CASSPSQGLWQPQHF

v_gene: TRBV7-2
j_gene: TRBJ1-5
abundance: many
d_gene: TRBD1
CDR3nt: TGTGCCAGCAGGAGACAGGGGAGCAATCAGCCCCAGCATTTT
CDR3aa: CASRRQGSNQPQHF

v_gene: TRBV29-1
j_gene: TRBJ1-4
abundance: -
d_gene: TRBD1
CDR3nt: TGCAGCGTTCTCGGACAGGGAGGCGAAAAACTGTTTTTT
CDR3aa: CSVLGQGGEKLFF

v_gene: TRBV28
j_gene: TRBJ2-7
abundance: few
d_gene: TRBD1
CDR3nt: TGTGCCAGCAGTTCGACAGGGTTGGCGCAGTACTTC
CDR3aa: CASSSTGLAQYF

v_gene: TRBV2
j_gene: TRBJ2-1
abundance: -
d_gene: -
CDR3nt: TGTGCCAGCCTTATCACCACCCCATATGGACGAAATGAGCAGTTCTTC
CDR3aa: CASLITTPYGRNEQFF

v_gene: TRBV28
j_gene: TRBJ2-7
abundance: few
d_gene: TRBD2
CDR3nt: TGTGCCAGCAGCGGGAGCGGGGGGGGCTACGAGCAGTACTTC
CDR3aa: CASSGSGGGYEQYF

v_gene: TRBV2
j_gene: TRBJ1-1
abundance: few
d_gene: -
CDR3nt: TGTGCCAGCAGGAAGATACTTGGACAGAACACTGAAGCTTTCTTT
CDR3aa: CASRKILGQNTEAFF